These T cell receptor beta chains were read from a single sample in a study of cytomegalovirus exposure and HLA in healthy donors. The method was immunoSEQ multiplex PCR; TCRdb's version includes in-frame clones alone and lacks a portion of them. This sample has approximately 160,000 clones, with 68% found just once. The sequencing input was PBMCs. All receptors derive from a woman aged 40 to 55 in good health and CMV-seropositive. The CDR3 runs from the conserved cysteine through the conserved F or W. A D gene is named only where the DNA matches it firmly. Clone size is not always given. Where it is, it says once, few, many or a class for expanded clones.

abundance	v_gene	d_gene	j_gene	CDR3aa	CDR3nt
few	TRBV27	TRBD1	TRBJ2-7	CASSPGQGASYEQYF	TGTGCCAGCAGCCCGGGACAGGGGGCATCCTACGAGCAGTACTTC
.	TRBV7-9	TRBD2	TRBJ2-5	CASSLRTSDETQYF	TGTGCCAGCAGCCTCCGGACTAGCGATGAGACCCAGTACTTC
.	TRBV28	.	TRBJ2-3	CASSGGAGLGTDTQYF	TGTGCCAGCAGTGGCGGTGCGGGATTAGGCACAGATACGCAGTATTTT
.	TRBV7-8	.	TRBJ2-7	CASSLTPISYEQYF	TGTGCCAGCAGCTTGACACCGATATCCTACGAGCAGTACTTC
.	TRBV4-2	TRBD1	TRBJ1-2	CASSPSDRSVYGYTF	TGTGCCAGCAGCCCCTCGGACAGGTCTGTTTATGGCTACACCTTC
.	TRBV19	TRBD1	TRBJ1-2	CASSTWDRDYGYTF	TGTGCCAGTAGTACTTGGGACAGGGACTATGGCTACACCTTC
.	TRBV19	.	TRBJ1-1	CASSPRENTEAFF	TGTGCCAGCTCACCCAGGGAAAACACTGAAGCTTTCTTT
.	TRBV11-1	TRBD1	TRBJ2-7	CASSPPGQLYEQYF	TGTGCCAGCAGCCCACCGGGACAGCTTTACGAGCAGTACTTC
.	TRBV12-5	.	TRBJ2-2	CASSRDTGELFF	TGTGCTAGTTCGCGAGACACCGGGGAGCTGTTTTTT
few	TRBV9	TRBD2	TRBJ2-1	CASSGTSGGNEQFF	TGTGCCAGCAGCGGGACTAGCGGGGGCAATGAGCAGTTCTTC
.	TRBV5-6	TRBD1	TRBJ2-1	CASSEMTGVSYNEQFF	TGTGCCAGCAGCGAGATGACAGGGGTCTCCTACAATGAGCAGTTCTTC
.	TRBV7-9	TRBD1	TRBJ2-5	CASSTRQGFQETQYF	TGTGCCAGCAGCACCCGACAGGGATTCCAAGAGACCCAGTACTTC
once	TRBV6-5	.	TRBJ1-2	CASSYSRVNYGYTF	TGTGCCAGCAGTTACTCCCGGGTCAACTATGGCTACACCTTC
.	TRBV6-5	.	TRBJ2-7	CASSSYRAQVREQYF	TGTGCCAGCAGTAGTTACAGGGCCCAGGTAAGGGAGCAGTACTTC
.	TRBV7-9	TRBD2	TRBJ2-7	CASSPWTSAYEQYF	TGTGCCAGCAGCCCATGGACTAGCGCCTACGAGCAGTACTTC
.	TRBV9	TRBD2	TRBJ2-1	CASSRTSSLTGEQFF	TGTGCCAGCAGCCGGACTAGCTCCCTAACGGGTGAGCAGTTCTTC
.	TRBV7-2	TRBD1	TRBJ2-7	CASSQDRSPLEQYF	TGTGCCAGCAGCCAGGACAGGTCGCCCCTCGAGCAGTACTTC
.	TRBV4-2	TRBD2	TRBJ2-7	CASSQGPGLAGGPYEQYF	TGTGCCAGCAGCCAAGGACCTGGACTAGCGGGGGGGCCTTACGAGCAGTACTTC
.	TRBV6-1	.	TRBJ2-1	CASTTASSYNEQFF	TGTGCCAGCACCACTGCGAGCTCCTACAATGAGCAGTTCTTC
.	TRBV2	.	TRBJ1-1	CASRTGGRTEAFF	TGTGCCAGCAGGACGGGGGGTCGCACTGAAGCTTTCTTT
.	TRBV7-2	.	TRBJ1-4	CASSLYATNEKLFF	TGTGCCAGCAGCCTGTATGCAACTAATGAAAAACTGTTTTTT
.	TRBV7-9	.	TRBJ2-1	CASRTLWGPSSYNEQFF	TGTGCCAGCAGGACCCTGTGGGGGCCAAGCTCCTACAATGAGCAGTTCTTC
.	TRBV29-1	TRBD2	TRBJ2-7	CSVGLAGGSREQYF	TGCAGCGTTGGACTAGCGGGAGGGTCTCGCGAGCAGTACTTC
few	TRBV5-6	.	TRBJ2-7	CASSPLGSSYEQYF	TGTGCCAGCAGCCCACTCGGGTCTTCCTACGAGCAGTACTTC
.	TRBV18	.	TRBJ1-5	CASSPLAAGNQPQNF	TGTGCCAGCTCACCACTAGCGGCAGGTAATCAGCCCCAGAATTTT
.	TRBV7-2	TRBD2	TRBJ2-2	CASSRPLANLAGGFGELFF	TGTGCCAGCAGCAGACCCTTAGCGAATCTAGCGGGGGGGTTCGGGGAGCTGTTTTTT
.	TRBV5-6	.	TRBJ1-6	CASSRGLSSYNSPLHF	TGTGCCAGCAGCAGGGGACTCAGCTCCTATAATTCACCCCTCCACTTT
.	TRBV4-3	.	TRBJ1-1	CASSQGGGHMNTEAFF	TGCGCCAGCAGCCAAGGGGGAGGGCATATGAACACTGAAGCTTTCTTT
.	TRBV7-8	.	TRBJ2-3	CASSLVGGGGSTDTQYF	TGTGCCAGCAGCTTAGTGGGGGGAGGGGGGTCCACAGATACGCAGTATTTT
.	TRBV7-9	TRBD2	TRBJ2-7	CASSSGGGLDYEQYF	TGTGCCAGCAGCTCCGGGGGGGGGTTAGACTACGAGCAGTACTTC
.	TRBV5-6	.	TRBJ1-2	CASSYGSGGYTF	TGTGCCAGCAGCTATGGGTCGGGTGGCTACACCTTC
.	TRBV6-5	.	TRBJ1-1	CASSYGGGEAFF	TGTGCCAGCAGTTACGGGGGAGGTGAAGCTTTCTTT
.	TRBV9	.	TRBJ1-6	CASSVAAGWYSPLHF	TGTGCCAGCAGCGTAGCTGCCGGGTGGTATTCACCCCTCCACTTT
.	TRBV7-2	.	TRBJ2-7	CASSTDGYEQYF	TGTGCCAGCAGTACAGACGGCTACGAGCAGTACTTC
once	TRBV6-5	.	TRBJ1-3	CASSRPGDSGNTIYF	TGTGCCAGCAGCCGCCCCGGGGACTCTGGAAACACCATATATTTT
.	TRBV4-1	TRBD1	TRBJ1-2	CASSQDSGTGYGYTF	TGCGCCAGCAGCCAAGACTCCGGGACAGGATATGGCTACACCTTC
.	TRBV19	TRBD2	TRBJ2-7	CASSILLAGVAYEQYF	TGTGCCAGTAGTATCCTTTTAGCGGGGGTCGCCTACGAGCAGTACTTC
.	TRBV4-1	.	TRBJ1-5	CASSHPARTGHQPQHF	TGCGCCAGCAGCCATCCCGCACGAACAGGGCATCAGCCCCAGCATTTT
.	TRBV27	.	TRBJ1-1	CASRTRTVNTEAFF	TGTGCCAGCAGGACTCGGACAGTGAACACTGAAGCTTTCTTT
.	TRBV28	TRBD1	TRBJ1-4	CASSGQGSEKLFF	TGTGCCAGCTCAGGACAGGGCTCTGAAAAACTGTTTTTT
.	TRBV6-5	TRBD2	TRBJ2-7	CASSSLAGYEQYF	TGTGCCAGCAGCTCTCTAGCGGGCTACGAGCAGTACTTC
.	TRBV5-4	TRBD1	TRBJ2-3	CASSLGQGMTGDTQYF	TGTGCCAGCAGCTTGGGACAGGGAATGACAGGAGATACGCAGTATTTT
.	TRBV19	.	TRBJ2-5	CATQGGWKETQYF	TGTGCCACCCAGGGTGGCTGGAAAGAGACCCAGTACTTC
.	TRBV18	TRBD1	TRBJ2-7	CASSPVGGQGGYEQYF	TGTGCCAGCTCACCCGTCGGGGGACAGGGGGGTTACGAGCAGTACTTC
.	TRBV18	TRBD2	TRBJ2-3	CASSPMTSGILDTQYF	TGTGCCAGCTCACCAATGACTAGCGGGATCCTAGATACGCAGTATTTT
.	TRBV5-4	TRBD1	TRBJ1-2	CASSPGQGVEGYTF	TGTGCCAGCAGCCCGGGACAGGGGGTCGAAGGCTACACCTTC
.	TRBV10-3	.	TRBJ2-1	CATQGRQSAYNEQFF	TGTGCCACCCAAGGGAGACAAAGCGCCTACAATGAGCAGTTCTTC
.	TRBV19	.	TRBJ1-5	CASSGDYSNQPQHF	TGTGCCAGTAGTGGAGATTATAGCAATCAGCCCCAGCATTTT
few	TRBV28	.	TRBJ1-3	CASSLTGFSGNTIYF	TGTGCCAGCAGTTTGACAGGTTTCTCTGGAAACACCATATATTTT
few	TRBV29-1	.	TRBJ1-2	CSVEGRSRGYTF	TGCAGCGTTGAAGGGCGATCCAGGGGCTACACCTTC
.	TRBV5-1	.	TRBJ1-2	CASSLGLQSPYGYTF	TGCGCCAGCAGCTTGGGACTTCAGTCCCCCTATGGCTACACCTTC
once	TRBV6-5	.	TRBJ1-5	CASSRTGYQPQHF	TGTGCCAGCAGTAGAACAGGGTATCAGCCCCAGCATTTT
.	TRBV6-1	.	TRBJ2-7	CASNLNTYEQYF	TGTGCCAGCAACCTCAACACCTACGAGCAGTACTTC
few	TRBV19	.	TRBJ1-4	CASSIGRRVDEKLFF	TGTGCCAGTAGTATAGGGCGCAGGGTCGATGAAAAACTGTTTTTT
few	TRBV7-9	.	TRBJ2-7	CASSQDSFYEQYF	TGTGCCAGCAGCCAGGACTCCTTCTACGAGCAGTACTTC
.	TRBV9	.	TRBJ1-1	CASSVDGANTEAFF	TGTGCCAGCAGCGTAGATGGAGCGAACACTGAAGCTTTCTTT
.	TRBV19	TRBD2	TRBJ2-1	CASSIVREDSYNEQFF	TGTGCCAGTAGTATAGTGCGGGAGGATTCCTACAATGAGCAGTTCTTC
.	TRBV28	TRBD1	TRBJ2-7	CASSPPGTGNYEQYF	TGTGCCAGCAGTCCCCCCGGGACAGGGAATTACGAGCAGTACTTC